The T cell receptor (beta chain) described here comes from a study of T cell repertoires in aging, cancer and after chemotherapy (dated by TCRdb to the late 2010s). About the study as a whole: Six donor age groups were covered, ranging from 30 or younger up to 70 or older, and each group contained at least three individuals. In the solid tumor group, the paired samples taken before and after chemotherapy came from brain tumor (glioblastoma) patients given temozolomide-based therapy. In total, the full dataset held about 8.8 million TCR reads. Peripheral blood TCR beta repertoires from healthy donors and cancer patients were profiled to examine immunoaging and T cell reconstitution after chemotherapy. A cohort of 218 cancer patients (94 with hematological and around 120 with solid cancers) was assembled, and fewer than 100 healthy donors were included as a reference group. Study-wide findings and limitations: In healthy donors, the decline in TCR diversity with age was mainly due to loss of richness, whereas in cancer patients loss of evenness also played a role. In both cancer cohorts, the median generation probability rose over the chemotherapy interval, which suggests that the repertoire was reconstituted through rebound thymic output. Untreated patients with hematological or solid cancers showed significantly lower blood TCR diversity and higher clonality than age-matched healthy donors. According to the authors, the repertoire data do not permit conclusions about immunological memory after chemotherapy.

Using a mixed TRB-A/B primer pool, multiplex touch-down PCR amplified rearranged TRB sequences covering the V, D and J segments. Illumina adapters and sample indices were attached to the amplicons in two consecutive PCR reactions using Phusion HS II polymerase. Amplicons were gel-purified using the NucleoSpin Gel and PCR Clean-up kit and were subsequently checked with Qubit and an Agilent 2100 Bioanalyzer. The libraries were sequenced on an Illumina MiSeq with 600-cycle, single-indexed, paired-end runs. Turning to the authors' computational methods: Processing of the TRB sequences was carried out with MiXCR versions 2.12 and 3.0.5. Each unique CDR3 nucleotide sequence was counted as one clone, and only productive sequences with at least two reads were retained. The repertoire metrics were Shannon diversity, evenness, clonality (defined as one minus evenness), and alpha-parameterized diversity profiles covering alpha 0 to 5. The IGoR algorithm was used to calculate generation probabilities for clones in the paired samples taken before and after chemotherapy. TCRdb ran its own pipeline on the public reads, namely fastp trimming at Q25 and MiXCR clone calling, and kept in-frame beta chains. Rows merge per CDR3 protein into single entries with the most common DNA and genes. These V and J calls originate from TCRdb's pipeline instead of the authors' own analysis. For this sample the table gives about 5,000 distinct CDR3 sequences, of which roughly 26% were detected only once. The top ten clonotypes cover roughly 11% of the sample.

The germline V gene (reference sequence) supplies CDR1 DFQATT and CDR2 SNEGSKA. Its CDR3 holds 13 amino acids, cysteine through phenylalanine. Of the read, only the CDR3 DNA is kept; its 39 bases are in frame from base 1. The V end loses 3 bases and the J end loses 1 base, and a stretch of 9 bases separates them. TCR beta rearrangements were amplified from genomic DNA isolated from peripheral blood, not from sorted cells or RNA. Points on this clonotype: There is no known antigen for this receptor. There are no base qualities to consult, and no much larger clone falls within one base.

The sequencing input was blood. This TCR was recovered from a human donor with a solid tumor. The rearranged segments are TRBV20-1 and TRBJ2-5; no confident D gene assignment can be made. The CDR3 corresponds to CSASKGFQETQYF. The bases read TGCAGTGCTAGTAAAGGGTTCCAAGAGACCCAGTACTTC.